This TCR beta chain was captured in a study of cytotoxic CD8 clonotypes in ibrutinib-treated CLL listed by TCRdb under 2021. About the investigation overall: The cohort was composed of some twelve relapsed/refractory and around 14 treatment-naive patients; IGHV unmutated status was identified in around 17 patients. Responses were partial in roughly 24 patients and complete in 2; after median about 5.5 years follow-up, about 14 stayed in remission and about twelve progressed. Response samples were obtained after a median of approximately eleven months of treatment, with a range of about 6 to 36 months. On average, each sample had 255,043 productive templates and 94,082 productive rearrangements. Longitudinal samples were available for 26 of the 86 trial participants. Cryopreserved peripheral blood mononuclear cells were obtained before treatment, at response, and at either sustained remission or disease progression. Patients were still on ibrutinib when every remission and progressive disease sample was collected. What the work shows at the level of the full study, not this receptor alone: Baseline clonality exceeded that of age-matched healthy donors and correlated strongly with circulating CD8+ T-cell counts. Public clonotypes were rare and either shrank or stayed stable during treatment, and the rise in clonality at ibrutinib response reflected expansion of private clonotypes. Sustained-remission and progressing patients did not have matched sampling times, and lymph node repertoires were not examined. An increase in clonality was observed at ibrutinib response, with clonality remaining stable during sustained remission and falling back toward baseline at progression.

Comment on this clone: This receptor's antigen is unknown. There are no base qualities to consult, and no much larger clone falls within one base.

On a MiSeq, deep resolution sequencing aimed for a depth between 1 in 1 million and 1 in 200,000 T cells, with each clonotype covered 10x on average. The immunoSEQ hsTCRB Kit was used to generate the TCR beta libraries. From the authors' description of their analysis: The data were analyzed with ImmunoSEQ Analyzer and ImmunoSEQ Data Assistant, and V, D and J gene assignments followed IMGT definitions. Clonality was computed as one minus normalized Shannon entropy of productive rearrangement frequencies, ranging from 0 to 1. Public clonotype analysis was restricted to overrepresented clonotypes comprising at least 0.05% of each patient's repertoire. Some 13 age-matched healthy donor repertoires from immuneACCESS served as clonality controls. TCRdb took over this immuneACCESS table, retaining in-frame rearrangements with V and J assigned. Such tables are incomplete; in checked studies, under half of the missing clones stem from an unresolved V gene, and the remainder is unexplained. Clone size and V and J calls were adopted from that table, with D and trimming inferred from the DNA. This sample lists 95,000 to 100,000 clones; 70% to 85% were detected once. The ten top clones hold about 32% of the sample.

Explained via the paper, the time point label denotes: approximately eleven months on ibrutinib. Around 1.8 micrograms of genomic DNA were extracted from cryopreserved PBMCs for TCR beta library preparation. High-throughput TCR beta sequencing was performed on longitudinal blood samples from CLL patients receiving ibrutinib monotherapy. The patients took part in an open-label, single-center phase 2 trial of ibrutinib monotherapy. Based on the germline V gene, the CDR1 and CDR2 sequences are SQVTM and ANQGSEA. There are 18 amino acids in the CDR3, from cysteine to phenylalanine inclusive. Just CDR3 DNA is preserved here, 54 bases in frame from base 1. V lost 1 base and J lost 6 bases, and the count of bases not matched to a germline gene is 15.

The specimen was PBMCs, collected after 12 months of ibrutinib treatment. The V and J genes are TRBV29-1 and TRBJ2-2; 9 of the junction bases match TRBD2. The receptor's source is a human donor with chronic lymphocytic leukemia. The CDR3 protein: CSVEAPLAGSARAGELFF. The nucleotides read TGCAGCGTTGAAGCTCCTCTAGCGGGGTCCGCGAGGGCCGGGGAGCTGTTTTTT.